Reported below is one T cell receptor beta chain. The antigen is unknown. The data are from a study of T cell responses to AZD1222 COVID-19 vaccine. Study outcomes and limitations: Females outnumbered males among donors, who were mostly white British; clonal diversity was possibly underestimated. Increased Spike-specific TCR breadth and depth were observed after two AZD1222 doses.

Sequencing used immunoSEQ multiplex PCR; TCRdb keeps in-frame clones, though not all of them. The data show 150,000 to 180,000 clones, around 90% seen once. CDR1 and CDR2 (germline): SGHRS, YFSETQ. V was cut by 1 base and J by 4 bases, with 11 bases left in between. CDR3 length: 15 amino acids. The rearrangement links TRBV5-1 to TRBJ2-2, with D perhaps matching TRBD2 (5 bases). The sample in question was peripheral blood, obtained on day 0 of AZD1222 vaccination. This clonotype was sampled from an adult in good health. The CDR3: CASSLTTTSTGELFF. CDR3 sequence (DNA): TGCGCCAGCAGCTTGACGACAACTAGCACCGGGGAGCTGTTTTTT. The variable domain in full, completed from reference TRBV5-1 and TRBJ2-2, reads KAGVTQTPRYLIKTRGQQVTLSCSPISGHRSVSWYQQTPGQGLQFLFEYFSETQRNKGNFPGRFSGRQFSNSRSEMNVSTLELGDSALYLCASSLTTTSTGELFFGEGSRLTVL.